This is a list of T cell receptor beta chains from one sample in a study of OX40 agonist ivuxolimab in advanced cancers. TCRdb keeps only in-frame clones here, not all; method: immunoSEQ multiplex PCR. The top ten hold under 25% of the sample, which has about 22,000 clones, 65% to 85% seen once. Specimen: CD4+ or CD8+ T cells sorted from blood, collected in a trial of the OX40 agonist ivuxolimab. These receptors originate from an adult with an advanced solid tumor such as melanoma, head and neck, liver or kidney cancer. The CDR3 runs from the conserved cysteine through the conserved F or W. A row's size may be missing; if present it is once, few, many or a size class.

cdr3_aa: CASSGHVTYGYTF
j_call: TRBJ1-2
clone_size: .
v_call: TRBV9

cdr3_aa: CASSQDPPGAPSGELFF
j_call: TRBJ2-2
clone_size: .
v_call: TRBV4-3

cdr3_aa: CASSYQAGTGIEKLFF
j_call: TRBJ1-4
clone_size: .
v_call: TRBV6-5

cdr3_aa: CASSLGLEETQYF
j_call: TRBJ2-5
clone_size: .
v_call: TRBV5-1

cdr3_aa: CASSLETGRGAFF
j_call: TRBJ1-1
clone_size: .
v_call: TRBV27

cdr3_aa: CASSELGGAGNTIYF
j_call: TRBJ1-3
clone_size: .
v_call: TRBV10-2

cdr3_aa: CASSFGVKETQYF
j_call: TRBJ2-5
clone_size: .
v_call: TRBV9

cdr3_aa: CSVVSGSGADTQYF
j_call: TRBJ2-3
clone_size: .
v_call: TRBV29-1

cdr3_aa: CASSEGTSFRYEQYF
j_call: TRBJ2-7
clone_size: .
v_call: TRBV5-1

cdr3_aa: CASTSSGSGEQYF
j_call: TRBJ2-7
clone_size: medium-sized
v_call: TRBV28

cdr3_aa: CASSLYVSSYNEQFF
j_call: TRBJ2-1
clone_size: .
v_call: TRBV5-5

cdr3_aa: CASSLTAEREKLFF
j_call: TRBJ1-4
clone_size: few
v_call: TRBV6-1

cdr3_aa: CASSFSLRGRLDEQYF
j_call: TRBJ2-7
clone_size: .
v_call: TRBV7-2

cdr3_aa: CSVVPHRDPMNTEAFF
j_call: TRBJ1-1
clone_size: .
v_call: TRBV29-1

cdr3_aa: CASSLNGNTIYF
j_call: TRBJ1-3
clone_size: .
v_call: TRBV5-4

cdr3_aa: CAISESLNTEAFF
j_call: TRBJ1-1
clone_size: .
v_call: TRBV10-3

cdr3_aa: CASSLYLAGPKGSADTQYF
j_call: TRBJ2-3
clone_size: .
v_call: TRBV13

cdr3_aa: CASSNPTSGSYEQYF
j_call: TRBJ2-7
clone_size: .
v_call: TRBV19

cdr3_aa: CASSFGGPYEQYF
j_call: TRBJ2-7
clone_size: .
v_call: TRBV7-9

cdr3_aa: CASSDPPGAGANVLTF
j_call: TRBJ2-6
clone_size: .
v_call: TRBV19

cdr3_aa: CASSLTQVSHYEQYF
j_call: TRBJ2-7
clone_size: .
v_call: TRBV5-1

cdr3_aa: CASSGDRGQNYGYTF
j_call: TRBJ1-2
clone_size: .
v_call: TRBV9

cdr3_aa: CAWSMSYEQYF
j_call: TRBJ2-7
clone_size: .
v_call: TRBV30

cdr3_aa: CAWNPTGRAGELFF
j_call: TRBJ2-2
clone_size: .
v_call: TRBV30

cdr3_aa: CASSVGQVYNEQFF
j_call: TRBJ2-1
clone_size: .
v_call: TRBV9

cdr3_aa: CASSIPRQGNYGYTF
j_call: TRBJ1-2
clone_size: .
v_call: TRBV19

cdr3_aa: CASSLGTDYGYTF
j_call: TRBJ1-2
clone_size: .
v_call: TRBV11-2

cdr3_aa: CASSADRVQETQYF
j_call: TRBJ2-5
clone_size: .
v_call: TRBV28

cdr3_aa: CASLGTGRSYGYTF
j_call: TRBJ1-2
clone_size: .
v_call: TRBV27

cdr3_aa: CSVGGRNEQFF
j_call: TRBJ2-1
clone_size: .
v_call: TRBV29-1

cdr3_aa: CATTGAQVTEQHF
j_call: TRBJ2-7
clone_size: .
v_call: TRBV13

cdr3_aa: CASSLNREVNTEAFF
j_call: TRBJ1-1
clone_size: .
v_call: TRBV13

cdr3_aa: CASSSTWAYEQYF
j_call: TRBJ2-7
clone_size: few
v_call: TRBV28